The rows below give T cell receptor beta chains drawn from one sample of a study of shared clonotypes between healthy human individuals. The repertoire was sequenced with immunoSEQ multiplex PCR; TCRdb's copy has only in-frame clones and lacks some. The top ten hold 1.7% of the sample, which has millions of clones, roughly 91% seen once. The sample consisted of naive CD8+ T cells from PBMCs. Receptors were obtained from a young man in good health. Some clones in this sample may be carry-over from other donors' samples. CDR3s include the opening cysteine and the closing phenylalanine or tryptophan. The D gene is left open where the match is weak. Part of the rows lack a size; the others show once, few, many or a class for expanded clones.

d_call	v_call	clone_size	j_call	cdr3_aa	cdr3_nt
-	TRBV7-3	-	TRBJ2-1	CASSLTEGGSYNEQFF	TGTGCCAGCAGCTTAACGGAAGGGGGTTCCTACAATGAGCAGTTCTTC
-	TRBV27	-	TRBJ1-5	CASSLVGTNQPQHF	TGTGCCAGCAGTTTGGTCGGAACTAATCAGCCCCAGCATTTT
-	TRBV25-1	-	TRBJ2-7	CASSALGGHEQYF	TGTGCCAGCAGTGCCTTGGGGGGCCACGAGCAGTACTTC
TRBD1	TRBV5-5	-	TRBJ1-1	CASSPTDRAHFMNTEAFF	TGTGCCAGCAGCCCAACAGACAGGGCTCACTTCATGAACACTGAAGCTTTCTTT
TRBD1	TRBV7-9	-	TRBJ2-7	CASTGTGREQYF	TGTGCCAGCACCGGGACAGGGAGAGAGCAGTACTTC
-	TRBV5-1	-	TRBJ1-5	CASSLGGQFNQPQHF	TGCGCCAGCAGCTTAGGAGGACAGTTTAATCAGCCCCAGCATTTT
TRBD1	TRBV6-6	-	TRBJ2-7	CASSYWGTGDSYEQYF	TGTGCCAGCAGTTACTGGGGGACAGGGGACTCCTACGAGCAGTACTTC
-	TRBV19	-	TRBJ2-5	CASSVAGHYFEAETQYF	TGTGCCAGTAGTGTGGCGGGACACTATTTTGAGGCCGAGACCCAGTACTTC
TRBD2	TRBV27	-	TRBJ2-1	CASSLTSGVYNEQFF	TGTGCCAGCAGTTTAACTAGCGGAGTCTACAATGAGCAGTTCTTC
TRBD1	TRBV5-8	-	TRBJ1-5	CASRLDRGPNQPQHF	TGTGCCAGCAGACTGGACAGGGGTCCCAATCAGCCCCAGCATTTT
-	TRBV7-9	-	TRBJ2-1	CASSPSLVNEQFF	TGTGCCAGCAGCCCCTCACTAGTCAATGAGCAGTTCTTC
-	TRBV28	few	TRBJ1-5	CASSFWGQPQHF	TGTGCCAGCAGTTTTTGGGGTCAGCCCCAGCATTTT
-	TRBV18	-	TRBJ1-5	CASSPPNQPQHF	TGTGCCAGCTCACCACCGAATCAGCCCCAGCATTTT
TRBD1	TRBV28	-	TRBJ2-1	CAIGTGDNNEQFF	TGTGCCATTGGGACAGGGGACAACAATGAGCAGTTCTTC
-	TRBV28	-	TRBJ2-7	CASRVTAGTRHEQYF	TGTGCCAGCAGAGTCACCGCCGGGACACGACACGAGCAGTACTTC
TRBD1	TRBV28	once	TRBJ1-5	CASSLALDRVDQPQHF	TGTGCCAGCAGTTTAGCGTTGGACAGGGTCGACCAGCCCCAGCATTTT
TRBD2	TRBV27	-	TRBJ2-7	CASSPRLAGSSYEQYF	TGTGCCAGCAGTCCCCGACTAGCGGGGAGCTCCTACGAGCAGTACTTC
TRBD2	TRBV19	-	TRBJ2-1	CASSIGLAVEQFF	TGTGCCAGTAGTATAGGACTAGCTGTCGAGCAGTTCTTC
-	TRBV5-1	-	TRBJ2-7	CASSLAIRGFNEQYF	TGCGCCAGCAGCTTGGCTATCAGGGGCTTCAACGAGCAGTACTTC
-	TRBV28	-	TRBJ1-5	CASSKPKGVMSNQPQHF	TGTGCCAGCTCCAAGCCCAAGGGGGTGATGAGCAATCAGCCCCAGCATTTT
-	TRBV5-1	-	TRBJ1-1	CASSFGGQLNTEAFF	TGCGCCAGCAGCTTTGGAGGACAGCTCAACACTGAAGCTTTCTTT
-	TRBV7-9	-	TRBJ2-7	CASSIRDPGYEQYF	TGTGCCAGCAGCATTCGGGATCCTGGCTACGAGCAGTACTTC
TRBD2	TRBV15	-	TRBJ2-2	CATSRTSGTGELFF	TGTGCCACCAGCAGGACTAGCGGGACCGGGGAGCTGTTTTTT
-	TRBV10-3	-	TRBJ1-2	CAISEPGHYGYTF	TGTGCCATCAGTGAACCTGGGCACTATGGCTACACCTTC
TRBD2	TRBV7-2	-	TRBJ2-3	CASSLELAGGGDTQYF	TGTGCCAGCAGCTTAGAACTAGCGGGAGGGGGCGATACGCAGTATTTT
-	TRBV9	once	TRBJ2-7	CASSVVGSSYEQYF	TGTGCCAGCAGCGTAGTGGGAAGCTCCTACGAGCAGTACTTC
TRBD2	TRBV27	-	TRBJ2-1	CASSLLAGVGEQFF	TGTGCCAGCAGTTTACTAGCGGGAGTCGGGGAGCAGTTCTTC
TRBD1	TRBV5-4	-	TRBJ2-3	CASRGVGTGADTQYF	TGTGCCAGCAGGGGGGTAGGGACAGGGGCAGATACGCAGTATTTT
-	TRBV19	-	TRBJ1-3	CASSILVFSGNTIYF	TGTGCCAGTAGTATCTTGGTCTTCTCTGGAAACACCATATATTTT
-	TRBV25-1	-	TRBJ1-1	CASSEFNGIEAFF	TGTGCCAGCAGTGAGTTTAACGGCATTGAAGCTTTCTTT
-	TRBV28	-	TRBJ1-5	CASSFIAGAQPQHF	TGTGCCAGCAGTTTCATCGCGGGGGCCCAGCCCCAGCATTTT
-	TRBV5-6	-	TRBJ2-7	CASSFSSREQYF	TGTGCCAGCAGCTTCAGCTCTCGCGAGCAGTACTTC
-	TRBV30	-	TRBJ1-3	CAWDTGNTIYF	TGTGCCTGGGACACTGGAAACACCATATATTTT
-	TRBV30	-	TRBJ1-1	CAWSRYKNTEAFF	TGTGCCTGGAGTAGGTACAAGAACACTGAAGCTTTCTTT
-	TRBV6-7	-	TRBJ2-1	CASSYLPKQFF	TGTGCCAGCAGTTACCTCCCGAAGCAGTTCTTC
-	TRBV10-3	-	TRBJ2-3	CAISEASGSGEDTQYF	TGTGCCATCAGTGAAGCTTCCGGGTCTGGCGAAGATACGCAGTATTTT
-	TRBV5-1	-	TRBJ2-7	CASSPQGGASYEQYF	TGCGCCAGCAGCCCACAAGGTGGTGCCTCCTACGAGCAGTACTTC
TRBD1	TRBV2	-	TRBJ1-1	CASRHGQGNTEAFF	TGTGCCAGCAGACACGGACAGGGGAACACTGAAGCTTTCTTT
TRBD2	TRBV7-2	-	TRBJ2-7	CASSLARGGNEQYF	TGTGCCAGCAGCTTAGCTCGGGGGGGGAACGAGCAGTACTTC
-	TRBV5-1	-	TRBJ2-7	CASSSTGHSYEQYF	TGCGCCAGCAGCTCCACGGGACACAGCTACGAGCAGTACTTC
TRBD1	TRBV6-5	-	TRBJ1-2	CASSRFTGGQHGYTF	TGTGCCAGCAGTCGATTCACAGGGGGACAGCATGGCTACACCTTC
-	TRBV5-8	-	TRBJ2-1	CASSLVGTNEQFF	TGTGCCAGCAGCTTGGTAGGCACCAATGAGCAGTTCTTC